This TCR beta chain is from a study of blood T cell repertoires in COVID-19. Turning to the study itself: The United States, Italy and Spain supplied acute and convalescent COVID-19 samples. Sample material is recorded as cDNA or gDNA derived from T cells, B-cell-depleted T cells, or PBMCs.

The CDR3 sequence is 18 residues long. Germline values: CDR1 SGHAT, CDR2 FQDESV (reference sequence). V shed 0 bases and J shed 3 bases, with 17 bases lying between them. This clone was observed a handful of times. In the original processing: The assay estimated nucleated cells by amplifying reference gene primers. The protocol was immunoSEQ multiplex PCR, while the TCRdb copy is restricted to in-frame clones and leaves out a portion. That table furnishes V, J and clone size, whereas the DNA furnished D and trimming. The repertoire consists of 200,000 or so clones, with approximately 81% occurring once and the leading ten covering less than 20%.

Sequencing input: peripheral blood. The TCR originated in a human donor in a cohort sampled during active COVID-19. This sequence joins TRBV11-1 and TRBJ2-2, with a tentative D call TRBD2 (6 bases). The CDR3 is CASSLAYPASGHTGELFF. The DNA of the CDR3 is TGTGCCAGCAGCTTAGCTTACCCGGCCAGCGGGCACACCGGGGAGCTGTTTTTT.